Shown below are 20 T cell receptor beta chains from a single sample sequenced in a study of blood T cell repertoires in COVID-19. Method: immunoSEQ multiplex PCR; TCRdb's copy keeps in-frame clones and lacks some. The table has about 230,000 clones, around 83% seen once. Material for sequencing was peripheral blood. These receptors were obtained from a man aged 35-49 years with acute or convalescent COVID-19.

V and J are TRBV21-1 and TRBJ2-7; the listed D gene, TRBD2, was not tested against the DNA. TRBV21-1 is a pseudogene. The CDR3 covers 16 residues. For the CDR3, the DNA is TGTGCCAGCAGCAAAGTTGGAGGGGCTGCTTCCTACGAGCAGTACTTC. Translating gives CASSKVGGAASYEQYF.

This rearrangement joins TRBV13 to TRBJ1-2; D is ambiguous. Deletions cut 0 bases from V and 5 bases from J, with 10 bases between. Germline CDR1 is PRHDT and CDR2 is FYEKMQ (reference sequence). There are 14 residues in the CDR3. The CDR3 here is CASSLGYQAYGYTF. The CDR3 DNA is TGTGCCAGCAGCTTAGGATACCAGGCTTATGGCTACACCTTC.

The chain recombines TRBV5-1 with TRBJ1-1; D unresolved. The V end lost 1 base, the J end lost 4 bases, and 11 bases lay between the germline ends. The CDR3 extends over 14 amino acids. CDR1 is SGHRS and CDR2 is YFSETQ in the germline V gene. CDR3 protein: CASSLTYGSTEAFF. The CDR3 DNA reads as TGCGCCAGCAGCTTGACTTACGGTTCCACTGAAGCTTTCTTT.

The V gene is TRBV15, the J gene TRBJ2-1; D unclear. Trimming pared 0 bases from V and 3 bases from J, leaving 12 bases between. Germline CDR1 is LNHNV and CDR2 is YYDKDF (reference sequence). This CDR3 is built from 16 residues. The CDR3: CATSRELRGVYNEQFF. In nucleotides, the CDR3 is TGTGCCACCAGCAGAGAACTGCGCGGAGTCTACAATGAGCAGTTCTTC.

V gene TRBV4-1 combines with J gene TRBJ2-1; a weak D match, TRBD1 (5 bases). The germline V gene has CDR1 MGHRA and CDR2 YSYEKL. Trimming took 1 base from V and 8 from J, leaving 12 bases between them. The CDR3 is 14 amino acids. The CDR3 loop is CASSQVPGPDEQFF. The CDR3 coding sequence is TGCGCCAGCAGCCAAGTGCCAGGGCCCGATGAGCAGTTCTTC.

V usage is TRBV10-1 and J usage is TRBJ1-2; possible D gene TRBD1, 6 bases. There are 14 residues in the CDR3. The V end was cut by 8 bases, the J end by 2 bases, with 15 bases between. In germline, CDR1 is WNHNN, CDR2 SYGVQD (reference sequence). The CDR3, as DNA: TGCGCCAGCTCAAGGTGGCAGGGGAACTATGGCTACACCTTC. Encoded protein: CASSRWQGNYGYTF.

J is TRBJ2-1 and V is TRBV7-9, with D maybe TRBD2 (6 bases). Germline V gives CDR1 SEHNR, CDR2 FQNEAQ (reference sequence). V lost 6 bases to trimming and J lost 9 bases, with 33 bases between them. The CDR3 has 19 amino acids. The DNA of the CDR3 is TGTGCCAGCAGAGTAGCAGGCGGGGCCAACGATGGAGCCCGGGGTGAGCAGTTCTTC. Protein: CASRVAGGANDGARGEQFF.

The sample holds a few counts of this clone. This chain connects TRBV2 to TRBJ1-5, with D unresolved. Germline assignment: CDR1 SNHLY and CDR2 FYNNEI. The CDR3 contains 13 residues. With 5 bases removed from V and 4 bases from J, the gap between germline ends came to 9 bases. The CDR3, as DNA: TGTGCCAGCAGTCCTAACCGTAATCAGCCCCAGCATTTT. This sequence encodes CASSPNRNQPQHF.

J is TRBJ2-3 and V is TRBV6-2 or TRBV6-3; possibly TRBD1 for D (6 bases). Per the germline V gene, CDR1 is MNHEY and CDR2 is SVGEGT. Deletions cut 2 bases from V and 4 bases from J, with 13 bases between. The CDR3 contains 15 residues. Here the CDR3 DNA reads TGTGCCAGCAGTTACGGGGGCGAAGGGGCAGATACGCAGTATTTT. This translates into CASSYGGEGADTQYF.

The chain couples TRBV7-6 to TRBJ2-6; D is unclear. Trimming pared 1 base from V and 0 bases from J, leaving 4 bases between. Germline V gives CDR1 SGHVS, CDR2 FNYEAQ. The CDR3 consists of 15 residues. The CDR3 region is CASSLEYSGANVLTF. The CDR3 nucleotides are TGTGCCAGCAGCTTAGAATACTCTGGGGCCAACGTCCTGACTTTC. Full variable domain (remainder filled in from reference TRBV7-6 and TRBJ2-6): GAGVSQSPRYKVTKRGQDVALRCDPISGHVSLYWYRQALGQGPEFLTYFNYEAQQDKSGLPNDRFSAERPEGSISTLTIQRTEQRDSAMYRCASSLEYSGANVLTFGAGSRLTVL.

V usage is TRBV9 and J usage is TRBJ2-7; 10 bases are a match to TRBD2. The V segment lost 6 bases and the J segment 1 base; nucleotides outside the gene matches: 7. The germline gives CDR1 SGDLS, CDR2 YYNGEE. The CDR3 has 15 amino acids. The CDR3 here is CASTRGSGGSYEQYF. CDR3 coding DNA: TGTGCCAGCACGCGGGGTAGCGGGGGGTCCTACGAGCAGTACTTC. The full variable domain, in which reference TRBV9 and TRBJ2-7 provide the parts outside the CDR3, is DSGVTQTPKHLITATGQRVTLRCSPRSGDLSVYWYQQSLDQGLQFLIQYYNGEERAKGNILERFSAQQFPDLHSELNLSSLELGDSALYFCASTRGSGGSYEQYFGPGTRLTVT.

V gene TRBV4-1 combines with J gene TRBJ1-5; D unclear. V lost 0 bases and J 5 bases, leaving 17 bases between the germline ends. The CDR3 runs 17 residues. CDR1 MGHRA and CDR2 YSYEKL come from the germline V gene. The CDR3 protein is CASSQDMRGNGYQPQHF. The CDR3 DNA reads TGCGCCAGCAGCCAAGATATGCGCGGCAACGGGTATCAGCCCCAGCATTTT.

This clone appeared once. CDR3 loop: CASSEARQRTEAFF. The CDR3 DNA follows: TGTGCCAGCAGTGAAGCTAGGCAGAGGACTGAAGCTTTCTTT. The chain joins TRBV6-1 to TRBJ1-1; D is unresolved. Trimming pared 0 bases from V and 5 bases from J, leaving 10 bases between. This CDR3 is 14 amino acids long. Germline V gene data show CDR1 as MNHNS and CDR2 as SASEGT.

This chain links TRBV7-9 with TRBJ2-7, with D maybe TRBD2 (6 bases). The CDR3 has 15 residues. The germline V and J ends were trimmed by 2 bases and 1 base, with 12 bases remaining between them. Germline V gives CDR1 SEHNR, CDR2 FQNEAQ (reference sequence). The CDR3 coding sequence is TGTGCCAGCAGCTTACTGGAGGGTAGATCCTACGAGCAGTACTTC. This sequence encodes CASSLLEGRSYEQYF.

The rearrangement uses TRBV18 and TRBJ2-1, with D unresolved. The CDR3 covers 15 residues. V was shortened by 2 bases and J by 4 bases, with 12 bases between the two germline ends. In germline, CDR1 is KGHSH, CDR2 LQKENI. CDR3 coding DNA: TGTGCCAGCTCACCATTCTCCTCGGTTTACAATGAGCAGTTCTTC. It codes for CASSPFSSVYNEQFF.

This chain joins TRBV11-2 and TRBJ1-1, with D perhaps matching TRBD1 (6 bases). The CDR3 has 15 amino acids. The germline gives CDR1 SGHAT, CDR2 FQNNGV. Deletions cut 3 bases from V and 2 bases from J, with 13 bases between. CDR3 coding DNA: TGTGCCAGCAGCTTGTATTTGGACAGTAACACTGAAGCTTTCTTT. This encodes CASSLYLDSNTEAFF.

The chain recombines TRBV5-4 with TRBJ2-7, with unresolved D. Between the trimmed V and J ends, which lost 1 base and 1 base, there was a span of 6 bases. CDR1 and CDR2 from the germline V gene are SGHNT and YYREEE (reference sequence). CDR3 length: 13 residues. The CDR3 protein is CASSLHLSYEQYF. CDR3 bases: TGTGCCAGCAGCTTGCATCTATCCTACGAGCAGTACTTC.

This chain joins TRBV9 and TRBJ2-5, with TRBD2 as a possible D gene (5 bases). Deletions cut 4 bases from V and 4 bases from J, with 14 bases between. CDR1 SGDLS and CDR2 YYNGEE come from the germline V gene. This CDR3 is built from 14 residues. The CDR3 loop reads CASSPRGRGETQYF. The CDR3 DNA sequence: TGTGCCAGCAGCCCTCGGGGTAGAGGAGAGACCCAGTACTTC.

The rearrangement joins TRBV28 to TRBJ2-7; D possibly corresponds to TRBD2 (5 bases). Trimming took off 10 bases at V and 3 bases at J, with 13 bases between the two ends. Per the germline V gene, CDR1 is MDHEN and CDR2 is SYDVKM. This CDR3 contains 12 residues. CDR3: CATSRGFYEQYF. The CDR3 bases are TGTGCCACTTCCCGAGGGTTCTACGAGCAGTACTTC.

Of note for this clone: The sample carries other DNA sequences with the same CDR3. The chain recombines TRBV28 with TRBJ1-1; D might be TRBD1 (6 bases). Trimming removed 6 bases from V and 6 bases from J, with 14 bases in between. CDR3 length: 13 amino acids. CDR1 and CDR2 (germline): MDHEN, SYDVKM. CDR3 DNA sequence: TGTGCCAGCAGCCCCCAGGGGAGCCCTGAAGCTTTCTTT. This sequence encodes CASSPQGSPEAFF.